This TCR beta chain was documented in a study of cytomegalovirus exposure and HLA in healthy donors. Points from the study as a whole: Some highly shared sequence variants likely arose as a pipeline artifact.

The PCR was carried out with 60 Vbeta primers and 13 Jbeta primers. TCRdb keeps only in-frame clones here, not all; method: immunoSEQ multiplex PCR. The profile shows some 110,000 clones, roughly two thirds of them singletons. On this clone: Its antigen is undetermined.

This CDR3 region has 11 residues. From germline, CDR1 is MDHEN and CDR2 SYDVKM. The V end was cut by 5 bases, the J end by 5 bases, with 4 bases between. Sequencing was done on a sample of PBMCs. This TCR was sampled from a female donor in good health and CMV-seronegative. The V gene is TRBV28, the J gene TRBJ1-3, with D unclear. CDR3 loop: CASSHRNTIYF. CDR3 nucleotide sequence: TGTGCCAGCAGTCATCGAAACACCATATATTTT.